This paragraph covers one T cell receptor beta chain sequence. The sample comes from a study of blood T cell repertoires in COVID-19. Study in general: T cells, B-cell-depleted T cells, or PBMCs provided the cDNA or gDNA that served as material.

Per the original methods: Estimated nucleated cell counts came from reference gene primer amplification. Only in-frame clones appear in the TCRdb table, and some are missing; sequencing was by immunoSEQ multiplex PCR. Clone size and the V and J calls come from that table; the DNA yielded D and trimming. Here the sample spans over 70,000 clones, about 80% being singletons. The sequenced material came from peripheral blood. The receptor's source is a human donor in a cohort sampled during active COVID-19.

The CDR3 region is CASSIDLQRSYNEQFF. For the CDR3, the DNA is TGTGCCAGTAGTATAGATCTCCAGCGGTCCTACAATGAGCAGTTCTTC. V is TRBV19 and J is TRBJ2-1; D may be TRBD2 (5 bases). The V end lost 0 bases, the J end lost 1 base, and 10 bases lay between the germline ends. Germline loops: CDR1 LNHDA, CDR2 SQIVND (reference sequence). The CDR3 is made up of 16 amino acids.